This TCR beta chain was sequenced for a study of T cell changes during pregnancy in multiple sclerosis. Trimming cost V 3 bases and J 0 bases, with 16 bases left between them. The CDR3 runs 17 residues. In germline, CDR1 is KGHSH, CDR2 LQKENI. Repertoires were generated with immunoSEQ multiplex PCR, while TCRdb's copy carries only in-frame clones and drops some. The sample yields around 44,000 clones, 85% to 95% seen once. The TCR was taken from a female donor with multiple sclerosis, enrolled in a pregnancy study. The rearrangement joins TRBV18 to TRBJ2-3; D could derive from TRBD1 or TRBD2 (5 bases each). Sequencing was done on a sample of peripheral blood. The CDR3: CASSPDRDGHSTDTQYF. As DNA, the CDR3 is TGTGCCAGCTCACCGGACCGGGACGGACATAGCACAGATACGCAGTATTTT.